The next 7 T cell receptor beta chains were all read from a single sample in a study of T cells in women clearing cervical HPV infection. This table comes from immunoSEQ multiplex PCR, and its TCRdb copy is limited to in-frame clones, with some not included. The specimen's table records approximately 40,000 clones. The specimen sequenced was blood buffy coat. Receptors were obtained from a woman aged 18-69 years with a cervical HPV16 infection that either progressed to CIN3+ or cleared (not recorded which).

A word on this clone: Read coverage stops 3 residues before the CDR3 terminus; the germline J gene supplies the remainder. The gene calls are TRBV18 and TRBJ2-1, with D maybe TRBD2 (5 bases). The germline gives CDR1 KGHSH, CDR2 LQKENI. The V gene lost 1 base and the J gene lost 3 bases, with 10 bases spanning the gap. The length of the CDR3 is 15 residues. CDR3 amino acids: CASSPLEGFYNEQFF. The covered CDR3 bases are TGTGCCAGCTCACCACTCGAGGGTTTCTACAATGAG.

On this clone itself: The sequence runs out 3 residues before the end of the CDR3; the remainder is reconstructed from the germline J gene. The gene calls are TRBV2 and TRBJ2-3; TRBD2 matches at 9 bases. CDR3 length: 14 amino acids. Germline V gene lookup returns CDR1 SNHLY and CDR2 FYNNEI. The trim removed 7 bases at V and 3 bases at J, leaving 5 bases unmatched. The CDR3 is CASNMRGGTDTQYF. The covered CDR3 bases are TGTGCCAGCAATATGCGGGGGGGTACAGATACG.

With respect to this clone: The missing CDR3 end, 3 residues past where the read stops, is filled in from the germline J gene. The chain combines TRBV29-1 with TRBJ2-1; D is perhaps TRBD2 (5 bases). The CDR3 is 14 residues long. V was clipped by 3 bases and J by 7 bases, with 16 bases between them. CDR1 is SQVTM, CDR2 ANQGSEA, per germline. The CDR3 loop reads CSVDQSGLSNEQFF. The CDR3 bases that were read are TGCAGCGTTGATCAATCTGGACTGTCTAATGAG.

In the case of this clone: The read ends 3 residues early relative to the CDR3; the germline J gene fills the gap. The chain joins TRBV13 to TRBJ2-1; D might be TRBD2 (6 bases). CDR1 and CDR2 from the germline V gene are PRHDT and FYEKMQ (reference sequence). There are 16 residues in the CDR3. The V end lost 1 base, the J end lost 2 bases, and 12 bases lay between the germline ends. The CDR3 region is CASSLVRDSTYNEQFF. The CDR3 DNA, read in part, is TGTGCCAGCAGCTTAGTACGGGACTCAACCTACAATGAG. Variable domain in full (rest from reference TRBV13 and TRBJ2-1): AAGVIQSPRHLIKEKRETATLKCYPIPRHDTVYWYQQGPGQDPQFLISFYEKMQSDKGSIPDRFSAQQFSDYHSELNMSSLELGDSALYFCASSLVRDSTYNEQFFGPGTRLTVL.

With regard to this clone: The read falls 3 residues short of the CDR3 end, and the missing part is taken from the germline J gene. The V and J genes are TRBV20-1 and TRBJ2-7, with no clear D. V was pared by 3 bases and J by 2 bases, with 8 bases between. CDR1 is DFQATT and CDR2 is SNEGSKA in the germline V gene (reference sequence). The CDR3 extends over 12 amino acids. The CDR3 loop reads CSARAVTYEQYF. Incomplete CDR3 DNA: TGCAGTGCTAGGGCCGTCACCTACGAG.

A word on this clone: The read terminates 3 residues before the CDR3 end, so the remaining end is supplied by the germline J gene. This chain links TRBV6-2 or TRBV6-3 with TRBJ2-7, with D maybe TRBD2 (5 bases). Per the germline V gene, CDR1 is MNHEY and CDR2 is SVGEGT. V lost 8 bases and J 1 base, leaving 15 bases between the germline ends. There are 14 residues in the CDR3. CDR3 region: CASGGGEFSYEQYF. The sequenced part of the CDR3 DNA is TGTGCCAGCGGAGGCGGAGAGTTTTCCTACGAG.

The covered CDR3 bases are TGCAGTGCTAGATTGGGGGGGGGTAACACTGAA. Residues: CSARLGGGNTE. The entire CDR3 sequence reads CSARLGGGNTEAFF. This chain uses TRBV20-1 with TRBJ1-1; perhaps TRBD1 as D (5 bases). The missing CDR3 end, 3 residues past where the read stops, is filled in from the germline J gene. The V gene's germline CDR1 is DFQATT and CDR2 SNEGSKA (reference sequence). The CDR3 spans 14 residues. Trimming stripped 2 bases from V and 2 bases from J, with 12 bases between.